This T cell receptor beta chain emerged from a study of neurological immune-mediated disorders (dated by TCRdb to 2018 to 2020). Regarding the study in general: Using UMI-based sequencing, the study compared peripheral blood TCR-beta repertoires from patients with HTLV-I-associated myelopathy (HAM/TSP), patients with multiple sclerosis, and healthy controls. The approximately 110 TCR-beta libraries included longitudinal samples, technical triplicates and paired sorted CD4+ and CD8+ T-cell subsets alongside PBMC samples. Longitudinal HAM/TSP and healthy donors had 3 time-points each (3-40 month intervals). The cohort was made up of about 66 subjects, consisting of some 15 HAM/TSP patients, about 34 multiple sclerosis patients and roughly 20 healthy controls. Points the paper makes about the study in general: TCR clonal expansion was highest in HAM/TSP patients and lowest in MS patients, with MS patients falling below even healthy controls. Expanded clones from different subjects shared no identical CDR3 amino acid sequences, which suggests that TCR-beta repertoires were private in all groups.

This sample's time point label indicates: longitudinal time-point 1 (baseline). For the unsorted PBMC libraries, 2 million PBMCs were stored in RNAlater at -80 degrees C until RNA extraction and were used to generate the libraries. Peripheral blood underwent Ficoll-Hypaque density gradient centrifugation to isolate PBMCs, which were then cryopreserved in liquid nitrogen. cDNA synthesis used template-switch 5'RACE with a primer carrying a 10-nucleotide random unique molecular identifier tagging each TCR transcript. Every sequencing run covered 15-18 subjects and yielded more than 200 million TCR-beta sequences. The RNeasy kit was used for extraction of total RNA. The KAPA Real-time Library Amplification kit was used to amplify TCR-beta VDJ regions with primers for the TCR constant region and the 5'RACE anchor. Sample indexes and Illumina adaptors were added in a first PCR, after which library yield was increased in a second PCR. After Ampure bead purification, the roughly 650 bp TCR product was size-selected on a 2% E-gel SizeSelection system. Before pooling, library quality was assessed on a Bioanalyzer, concentration was determined with Qubit, and library quantification was performed with the Kapa Library Quantification kit. An Illumina HiSeq 2500 was used to sequence the libraries paired-end at 2 x 150 bp. To increase sequence diversity, roughly 24-32% phiX was spiked into each library pool. The authors' pipeline ran thus. The UMI-based MiGEC pipeline processed quality-filtered reads and removed over 75% of raw TCR sequences during error correction. VDJ genes were aligned to IMGT germline references, and each clonotype was defined by a unique CDR3 amino acid sequence together with V-J genes. VDJtools evaluated clonal expansion, Shannon diversity and CDR3 relatedness (CalcPairwiseDistances, ClusterSamples); CLCbio workbench built phylogenetic trees. Expanded clones were defined as having at least 8 unique UMIs, based on coefficient-of-variation modelling across technical triplicates. The public reads were reprocessed in TCRdb via fastp at Q25 and MiXCR, keeping in-frame beta chains. One record per CDR3 amino acid sequence lists the most common genes and DNA. None of the V and J calls come from the authors' own analysis; TCRdb made them. This sample comprises 55,000 to 70,000 distinct CDR3 sequences, about 10% of them detected only once. The top ten hold around 7% of the sample.

From the germline V gene (reference sequence), CDR1 is DFQATT and CDR2 is SNEGSKA. V is pruned by 0 bases and J by 8 bases, leaving 7 bases of the junction without a gene match. The CDR3 has 15 amino acids, counting the end cysteine and phenylalanine. Only the CDR3 part of the read is kept: 45 bases, read in frame from the first base. This clonotype was seen many times. The clone's antigen remains unknown. No much larger clonotype is one base removed from it; base qualities were not supplied. This receptor was obtained from a male donor with HTLV-1-associated myelopathy (HAM/TSP). The sequenced sample consisted of PBMCs. Recombination connected TRBV20-1 to TRBJ2-7; 13 bases in the middle match TRBD2. The CDR3 amino acid sequence is: CSARDQTSGRLQQYF. The sequenced DNA: TGCAGTGCTAGAGATCAGACTAGCGGGAGGCTTCAGCAGTACTTC.